Shown below are 8 T cell receptor beta chains from a single sample sequenced in a study of human T cells and chemical hapten exposure. Noted time point: patch test 1, 2 weeks after DPC sensitization. Treatment described: therapeutic diphenylcyclopropenone sensitization with weekly scalp DPC. MiXCR, applied by TCRdb to the RACE reads, yields one record per CDR3 protein. In the table there are around 380,000 distinct CDR3 sequences, roughly 5% of which are singletons. The specimen was whole blood, collected in connection with sensitization to the hapten diphenylcyclopropenone (DPC). These TCRs come from a woman in her 50s with alopecia areata. Some clones in this sample may be carry-over from other donors' samples.

The chain carries TRBV30 and TRBJ2-2, with 9 nucleotides matching TRBD2. The V gene end was trimmed by 0 bases and the J gene end by 6 bases; junction bases not matched to a gene: 5. The CDR3 is made up of 15 amino acids. Germline-derived CDR1 and CDR2 are GTSNPN and SVGIG (reference sequence). The CDR3 loop reads CAWSVLAGGAGELFF. The CDR3 nucleotides are TGTGCCTGGAGTGTACTGGCGGGAGGGGCCGGGGAGCTGTTTTTT.

The CDR3 region has the DNA TGTGCCAGCAGCTCCCAGACTAGCGGGGGAGAGACCCAGTACTTC. As protein: CASSSQTSGGETQYF. The chain employs TRBV7-2 and TRBJ2-5; 12 bases fit TRBD2. The germline CDR1 and CDR2 sequences are SGHTA and FQGNSA. V was pared by 4 bases and J by 4 bases, with 4 bases of the junction left unmatched. The CDR3 is 15 residues long.

This clonotype has just a few counts. The chain recombines TRBV30 with TRBJ1-4, with 9 positions matching TRBD1. The ends lost 8 bases at V and 5 bases at J; junction bases unmatched: 3. The germline gives CDR1 GTSNPN, CDR2 SVGIG (reference sequence). The CDR3 extends over 12 amino acids. Here the CDR3 DNA reads TGTGCCGGACAGGGGAAAAATGAAAAACTGTTTTTT. Its translation: CAGQGKNEKLFF.

The chain employs TRBV29-1 and TRBJ2-1; 13 bases map to TRBD2. Trimming cost V 6 bases and J 1 base; bases outside gene matches: 9. Germline V gene data show CDR1 as SQVTM and CDR2 as ANQGSEA. This CDR3 contains 17 residues. DNA of the CDR3: TGCAGCGTCCCCGGACTAGCGGGAGAACGATCCTACAATGAGCAGTTCTTC. Translation gives CSVPGLAGERSYNEQFF.

The sample holds many counts of this clonotype. This chain uses TRBV5-1 with TRBJ2-3; a possible D gene is TRBD1 (7 bases). Germline-derived CDR1 and CDR2 are SGHRS and YFSETQ. This CDR3 is 15 amino acids long. The ends were cut back, 1 base at V and 4 bases at J, with 13 bases in the middle. CDR3: CASSLQGGDADTQYF. The CDR3 DNA sequence: TGCGCCAGCAGCTTGCAGGGGGGAGACGCAGATACGCAGTATTTT.

This clonotype was detected ten times or more. This chain connects TRBV5-1 to TRBJ2-7; 7 nucleotides line up with TRBD1. The germline CDR1 and CDR2 sequences are SGHRS and YFSETQ. The V and J ends lost 0 bases and 2 bases, in that order; junction bases with no gene match: 5. This CDR3 spans 15 amino acids. The CDR3 loop is CASSLERGRTYEQYF. CDR3 coding DNA: TGCGCCAGCAGCTTGGAGAGGGGGCGGACCTACGAGCAGTACTTC.

This clonotype was counted at least ten times. The chain joins TRBV7-3 to TRBJ1-1, with D uncertain. Germline V gives CDR1 SGHTA, CDR2 FQGTGA. Trimming shortened V by 6 bases and J by 5 bases, and 19 bases separated the two germline ends. This CDR3 has 15 residues. The DNA for the CDR3 is TGTGCCAGCAGGACACCTTTGAGGGCAGAGACTGAAGCTTTCTTT. This sequence encodes CASRTPLRAETEAFF.

At least ten counts were recorded for this clonotype. This chain joins TRBV5-1 and TRBJ2-3; 7 bases match TRBD1. The CDR3 runs 15 residues. Germline CDR1 and CDR2: SGHRS and YFSETQ. The trim removed 4 bases at V and 2 bases at J, leaving 7 bases unmatched. Written as DNA, the CDR3 is TGCGCCAGCAGCCCCGACAGGGCCGACACAGATACGCAGTATTTT. This codes for CASSPDRADTDTQYF.